The 8 T cell receptor beta chains given below trace back to one sample, sequenced in a study of blood T cell repertoires in COVID-19. Assay: immunoSEQ multiplex PCR; the TCRdb copy retains only in-frame clones and omits some. Here the sample spans 500,000 to 600,000 clones, 85% to 90% being singletons. Specimen: peripheral blood. These receptors were taken from a woman between 45 and 60 years old with COVID-19, enrolled during active disease.

The chain combines TRBV5-8 with TRBJ2-1, with 7 nucleotides matching TRBD1. CDR1 SGHTS and CDR2 YDEGEE come from the germline V gene. The J segment lost 5 bases and the V segment lost 3 bases, leaving 11 bases of the junction unmatched. This CDR3 has 16 residues. The CDR3 nucleotides read TGTGCCAGCAGCTCCCGAAGACAGGGTTTACACAATGAGCAGTTCTTC. It codes for CASSSRRQGLHNEQFF.

The CDR3 DNA sequence: TGTGCCAGCAGCCACTACAGGGCTCAGACCTACGAGCAGTACTTC. Translated, it gives CASSHYRAQTYEQYF. This chain joins TRBV11-2 and TRBJ2-7, with D tentatively TRBD1 (6 bases). Germline lookup yields CDR1 SGHAT and CDR2 FQNNGV. CDR3 length: 15 amino acids. Trimming left V 5 bases short and J 2 bases short, with 16 bases between.

This rearrangement joins TRBV4-1 to TRBJ1-2, with TRBD1 as a possible D gene (6 bases). Trimming stripped 5 bases from V and 1 base from J, with 23 bases between. Germline V CDR1 and CDR2: MGHRA, YSYEKL. The CDR3 covers 18 residues. The DNA for the CDR3 is TGCGCCAGCAGCAACAGGGAACAGAGTCCCCAGCTTAACTATGGCTACACCTTC. It specifies CASSNREQSPQLNYGYTF.

This chain links TRBV7-2 with TRBJ1-2; D is possibly TRBD1 (5 bases). CDR1 and CDR2 (germline): SGHTA, FQGNSA. V gave up 5 bases and J gave up 8 bases, with 15 bases separating them. The CDR3 sequence is 13 residues long. The CDR3 bases are TGTGCCAGCAGCGAGCAGGGTGCCGGCGGCTACACCTTC. It yields the protein CASSEQGAGGYTF. The full variable domain, its missing parts supplied by reference TRBV7-2 and TRBJ1-2, is GAGVSQSPSNKVTEKGKDVELRCDPISGHTALYWYRQSLGQGLEFLIYFQGNSAPDKSGLPSDRFSAERTGGSVSTLTIQRTQQEDSAVYLCASSEQGAGGYTFGSGTRLTVV.

In the case of this clone: Sequence at one end of the junction differs from germline and may be a read error. This chain uses TRBV7-9 with TRBJ2-7; D possibly corresponds to TRBD1 (6 bases). CDR3 size: 12 residues. Looked up from germline, CDR1 is SEHNR and CDR2 is FQNEAQ (reference sequence). CDR3 nucleotides: TGTGCCAGCAGCTCTCGACAGGACGGTGGGGAATTC. As protein: CASSSRQDGGEF.

V usage is TRBV7-3 and J usage is TRBJ2-1; 10 bases match TRBD2. The CDR3 is 15 residues long. The trim removed 5 bases at V and 6 bases at J, leaving 7 bases unmatched. Germline CDR1 SGHTA, CDR2 FQGTGA. The CDR3 protein is CASSPAGTSANEQFF. CDR3 bases: TGTGCCAGCAGCCCCGCCGGGACTAGCGCCAATGAGCAGTTCTTC.

CDR3 sequence reads: CASSQDKSPIRRGDTQYF. The CDR3, as DNA: TGCGCCAGCAGCCAAGATAAAAGCCCAATCAGGCGGGGAGATACGCAGTATTTT. The rearrangement uses TRBV4-1 and TRBJ2-3, with a tentative D call TRBD2 (6 bases). Germline V gives CDR1 MGHRA, CDR2 YSYEKL. This CDR3 has 18 amino acids. Trimming shortened V by 0 bases and J by 5 bases, and 21 bases separated the two germline ends.

V and J are TRBV5-6 and TRBJ2-2; 7 nucleotides agree with TRBD1. The CDR3 extends over 15 amino acids. Losses at the gene ends were 2 bases for V and 2 bases for J; bases not matched to a gene: 3. The germline gives CDR1 SGHDT, CDR2 YYEEEE. The CDR3 region is CASSFRDRNTGELFF. DNA of the CDR3: TGTGCCAGCAGCTTCCGGGACAGAAACACCGGGGAGCTGTTTTTT.